This is a list of T cell receptor beta chains from one sample in a study of response to subunit inactivated influenza vaccine. TCRdb re-analysed the RT-PCR reads in MiXCR, keeping a single row per CDR3 protein. The sample has a few hundred thousand distinct CDR3 sequences, just over 20% seen once. Sequenced here: PBMCs from blood, sampled approximately 20 months after vaccination. Receptors originate from a man in his fifties or sixties who received an inactivated influenza vaccine. Both conserved end residues are part of each CDR3. Fields, in order: clone size, V gene, J gene, D gene, CDR3 protein, CDR3 DNA. D genes are given only for firm matches. Size tells how often a clone was seen (once, few, many) or the class of an expanded clone, and some rows leave it out.

clone_size: -
v_call: TRBV4-1
j_call: TRBJ2-1
d_call: TRBD2
cdr3_aa: CASSQQLAGGYHEFF
cdr3_nt: TGCGCCAGCAGCCAGCAACTAGCGGGGGGGTACCACGAGTTCTTC

clone_size: -
v_call: TRBV6-5
j_call: TRBJ1-1
d_call: -
cdr3_aa: CASRDWDTEAFF
cdr3_nt: TGTGCCAGCAGGGACTGGGACACTGAAGCTTTCTTT

clone_size: -
v_call: TRBV28
j_call: TRBJ2-1
d_call: -
cdr3_aa: CASRPSLREQFF
cdr3_nt: TGTGCCAGCAGACCCTCCCTACGTGAGCAGTTCTTC

clone_size: few
v_call: TRBV10-3
j_call: TRBJ1-1
d_call: TRBD1
cdr3_aa: CAISYNRGATEAFF
cdr3_nt: TGTGCCATCAGTTACAACAGGGGGGCCACTGAAGCTTTCTTT

clone_size: -
v_call: TRBV20-1
j_call: TRBJ1-5
d_call: -
cdr3_aa: CSAAGASLDQPQHF
cdr3_nt: TGCAGTGCTGCAGGAGCAAGTTTAGATCAGCCCCAGCATTTT

clone_size: many
v_call: TRBV28
j_call: TRBJ1-5
d_call: TRBD1
cdr3_aa: CASSWDSNQPQHF
cdr3_nt: TGTGCCAGCAGCTGGGACAGTAATCAGCCCCAGCATTTT

clone_size: few
v_call: TRBV7-9
j_call: TRBJ1-6
d_call: -
cdr3_aa: CASRGQGRYNSPLHF
cdr3_nt: TGTGCCAGCAGAGGCCAGGGCCGATATAATTCACCCCTCCACTTT

clone_size: -
v_call: TRBV4-2
j_call: TRBJ1-2
d_call: TRBD1
cdr3_aa: CASSQGTGTYGYTF
cdr3_nt: TGTGCCAGCAGCCAAGGGACAGGGACCTATGGCTACACCTTC

clone_size: -
v_call: TRBV5-1
j_call: TRBJ2-5
d_call: TRBD1
cdr3_aa: CASSLIPGTAQETQYF
cdr3_nt: TGCGCCAGCAGCTTGATACCAGGGACAGCCCAAGAGACCCAGTACTTC

clone_size: -
v_call: TRBV6-1
j_call: TRBJ2-3
d_call: TRBD2
cdr3_aa: CASTEREATDTQYF
cdr3_nt: TGTGCCAGCACTGAGCGGGAGGCCACAGATACGCAGTATTTT

clone_size: -
v_call: TRBV19
j_call: TRBJ1-5
d_call: TRBD1
cdr3_aa: CASSDDRAQHF
cdr3_nt: TGTGCCAGTAGTGACGACAGGGCCCAGCATTTT

clone_size: few
v_call: TRBV7-2
j_call: TRBJ2-1
d_call: -
cdr3_aa: CASSLGGVIYNEQFF
cdr3_nt: TGTGCCAGCAGCTTAGGTGGGGTTATTTACAATGAGCAGTTCTTC

clone_size: -
v_call: TRBV6-1
j_call: TRBJ1-6
d_call: -
cdr3_aa: CASSPPPGISPLHF
cdr3_nt: TGTGCCAGCAGCCCCCCTCCAGGAATTTCACCCCTCCACTTT

clone_size: few
v_call: TRBV29-1
j_call: TRBJ1-1
d_call: -
cdr3_aa: CSVELLYRNTEAFF
cdr3_nt: TGCAGCGTTGAGCTGCTCTACAGGAACACTGAAGCTTTCTTT

clone_size: -
v_call: TRBV5-4
j_call: TRBJ1-5
d_call: -
cdr3_aa: CASSLGGGLNQPQHF
cdr3_nt: TGTGCCAGCAGCTTGGGAGGGGGTCTAAATCAGCCCCAGCATTTT

clone_size: -
v_call: TRBV28
j_call: TRBJ1-4
d_call: -
cdr3_aa: CASQGGRYEKLLF
cdr3_nt: TGCGCCAGCCAGGGAGGTAGATACGAAAAACTGTTATTT

clone_size: few
v_call: TRBV4-1
j_call: TRBJ2-5
d_call: -
cdr3_aa: CASSPVPGTFQETQYF
cdr3_nt: TGCGCCAGCAGCCCAGTCCCCGGGACCTTTCAAGAGACCCAGTACTTC

clone_size: many
v_call: TRBV20-1
j_call: TRBJ1-4
d_call: -
cdr3_aa: CSAGVIGQTNEKLFF
cdr3_nt: TGCAGTGCAGGTGTGATAGGACAGACTAATGAAAAACTGTTTTTT

clone_size: -
v_call: TRBV6-1
j_call: TRBJ2-3
d_call: TRBD1
cdr3_aa: CASSRYRDRRDTQYF
cdr3_nt: TGTGCCAGCAGTAGATACCGGGACAGGAGAGATACGCAGTATTTT

clone_size: -
v_call: TRBV20-1
j_call: TRBJ2-7
d_call: -
cdr3_aa: CSARDPQIRHSSSYEQYF
cdr3_nt: TGCAGTGCTAGAGATCCCCAAATACGACACTCCAGCTCCTACGAGCAGTACTTC

clone_size: -
v_call: TRBV7-6
j_call: TRBJ2-5
d_call: -
cdr3_aa: CASSFYTGKRKETQYF
cdr3_nt: TGTGCCAGCAGCTTTTATACAGGAAAGAGAAAAGAGACCCAGTACTTC

clone_size: few
v_call: TRBV27
j_call: TRBJ2-7
d_call: TRBD1
cdr3_aa: CASSFSGGGYEQYF
cdr3_nt: TGTGCCAGCAGTTTTTCAGGGGGTGGTTACGAGCAGTACTTC

clone_size: few
v_call: TRBV5-1
j_call: TRBJ1-5
d_call: -
cdr3_aa: CASKEGRGNQPQHF
cdr3_nt: TGCGCCAGCAAGGAGGGGCGAGGAAATCAGCCCCAGCATTTT

clone_size: many
v_call: TRBV27
j_call: TRBJ1-4
d_call: -
cdr3_aa: CASSLIGPGEKLFF
cdr3_nt: TGTGCCAGCAGTTTAATCGGGCCGGGGGAAAAACTGTTTTTT

clone_size: -
v_call: TRBV15
j_call: TRBJ2-7
d_call: -
cdr3_aa: CATSRDLSEQYF
cdr3_nt: TGTGCCACCAGCAGAGATTTAAGCGAGCAGTACTTC

clone_size: many
v_call: TRBV20-1
j_call: TRBJ1-2
d_call: TRBD1
cdr3_aa: CSATERGPNYGYTF
cdr3_nt: TGCAGTGCTACTGAAAGGGGGCCGAACTATGGCTACACCTTC

clone_size: many
v_call: TRBV12-3/TRBV12-4
j_call: TRBJ2-7
d_call: -
cdr3_aa: CAPYEQYF
cdr3_nt: TGTGCCCCCTACGAGCAGTACTTC

clone_size: many
v_call: TRBV7-6
j_call: TRBJ1-5
d_call: TRBD1
cdr3_aa: CASSAGTGDQPQHF
cdr3_nt: TGTGCCAGCAGCGCAGGGACAGGGGATCAGCCCCAGCATTTT

clone_size: -
v_call: TRBV20-1
j_call: TRBJ1-1
d_call: TRBD1
cdr3_aa: CRVTGGMNTEAFF
cdr3_nt: TGCAGAGTAACAGGGGGCATGAACACTGAAGCTTTCTTT

clone_size: -
v_call: TRBV19
j_call: TRBJ1-6
d_call: -
cdr3_aa: CASGNNSPLHF
cdr3_nt: TGTGCCAGTGGAAATAATTCACCCCTCCACTTT

clone_size: few
v_call: TRBV5-1
j_call: TRBJ2-1
d_call: -
cdr3_aa: CASSPDSTTYNEQFF
cdr3_nt: TGCGCCAGCAGCCCGGACAGCACCACCTACAATGAGCAGTTCTTC

clone_size: few
v_call: TRBV5-1
j_call: TRBJ2-2
d_call: -
cdr3_aa: CASSLVVRYTGELFF
cdr3_nt: TGCGCCAGCAGCTTGGTGGTCAGGTACACCGGGGAGCTGTTTTTT

clone_size: -
v_call: TRBV9
j_call: TRBJ2-1
d_call: -
cdr3_aa: CASSVRGESYNEQFF
cdr3_nt: TGTGCCAGCAGCGTGAGAGGTGAGTCCTACAATGAGCAGTTCTTC

clone_size: -
v_call: TRBV20-1
j_call: TRBJ2-3
d_call: -
cdr3_aa: CSARTPFHTATDTQYF
cdr3_nt: TGCAGTGCTAGAACGCCCTTCCACACTGCCACAGATACGCAGTATTTT

clone_size: -
v_call: TRBV11-1
j_call: TRBJ2-7
d_call: -
cdr3_aa: CASSLDWTDSYEQYF
cdr3_nt: TGTGCCAGCAGCTTAGATTGGACAGACTCCTACGAGCAGTACTTC

clone_size: -
v_call: TRBV3-1
j_call: TRBJ1-1
d_call: -
cdr3_aa: CASSQASRTEAFF
cdr3_nt: TGTGCCAGCAGCCAAGCGTCCAGAACTGAAGCTTTCTTT

clone_size: few
v_call: TRBV7-9
j_call: TRBJ2-1
d_call: -
cdr3_aa: CASSLAGGANEQFF
cdr3_nt: TGTGCCAGCAGCTTAGCTGGCGGTGCTAATGAGCAGTTCTTC

clone_size: -
v_call: TRBV20-1
j_call: TRBJ1-2
d_call: TRBD1
cdr3_aa: CSARVPTGAYGYTF
cdr3_nt: TGCAGTGCTAGAGTACCGACAGGGGCCTATGGCTACACCTTC

clone_size: -
v_call: TRBV20-1
j_call: TRBJ2-3
d_call: -
cdr3_aa: CSAPRTGVSDTQYF
cdr3_nt: TGCAGTGCCCCCCGTACGGGAGTATCTGATACGCAGTATTTT

clone_size: few
v_call: TRBV2
j_call: TRBJ1-1
d_call: -
cdr3_aa: CASTPNRDGWLGDTEAFF
cdr3_nt: TGTGCCAGCACCCCTAACCGGGACGGATGGCTTGGTGACACTGAAGCTTTCTTT

clone_size: few
v_call: TRBV6-5
j_call: TRBJ2-5
d_call: -
cdr3_aa: CASSYFEGSETQYF
cdr3_nt: TGTGCCAGCAGTTACTTTGAGGGCTCCGAGACCCAGTACTTC

clone_size: few
v_call: TRBV14
j_call: TRBJ1-2
d_call: -
cdr3_aa: CASSEGTIGGYTF
cdr3_nt: TGTGCCAGCAGTGAGGGGACTATCGGGGGCTACACCTTC

clone_size: -
v_call: TRBV6-1
j_call: TRBJ1-2
d_call: -
cdr3_aa: CASRPGTVYGYTF
cdr3_nt: TGTGCCAGCAGGCCCGGAACAGTTTATGGCTACACCTTC

clone_size: -
v_call: TRBV5-1
j_call: TRBJ1-4
d_call: -
cdr3_aa: CASSQGEGGYEKLFF
cdr3_nt: TGCGCCAGCAGCCAAGGCGAGGGAGGGTACGAAAAACTGTTTTTT

clone_size: many
v_call: TRBV7-6
j_call: TRBJ1-1
d_call: -
cdr3_aa: CASTPLEGSEAFF
cdr3_nt: TGTGCCAGCACCCCCCTAGAGGGCTCTGAAGCTTTCTTT

clone_size: -
v_call: TRBV20-1
j_call: TRBJ2-5
d_call: -
cdr3_aa: CSASPPLVRETQYF
cdr3_nt: TGCAGTGCTTCGCCCCCACTAGTGAGAGAGACCCAGTACTTC

clone_size: -
v_call: TRBV12-3/TRBV12-4
j_call: TRBJ2-2
d_call: -
cdr3_aa: CASRLQVAGELFF
cdr3_nt: TGTGCCAGCAGACTACAGGTGGCCGGGGAGCTGTTTTTT

clone_size: many
v_call: TRBV2
j_call: TRBJ1-1
d_call: -
cdr3_aa: CASGIGRDTEAFF
cdr3_nt: TGTGCCAGCGGTATTGGCAGGGACACTGAAGCTTTCTTT

clone_size: few
v_call: TRBV4-2
j_call: TRBJ1-1
d_call: -
cdr3_aa: CASSQVGGGVNTEAFF
cdr3_nt: TGTGCCAGCAGCCAAGTCGGGGGTGGGGTCAACACTGAAGCTTTCTTT

clone_size: -
v_call: TRBV10-1
j_call: TRBJ2-2
d_call: -
cdr3_aa: CASREDGTGELFF
cdr3_nt: TGCGCCAGCAGGGAAGATGGAACCGGGGAGCTGTTTTTT

clone_size: -
v_call: TRBV20-1
j_call: TRBJ2-3
d_call: -
cdr3_aa: CSASGRVGSSTDTQYF
cdr3_nt: TGCAGTGCTAGCGGTCGAGTGGGTTCTAGCACAGATACGCAGTATTTT

clone_size: once
v_call: TRBV4-1
j_call: TRBJ1-6
d_call: -
cdr3_aa: CASSQEGGFRTYNSPLHF
cdr3_nt: TGCGCCAGCAGCCAAGAAGGGGGATTCAGAACCTATAATTCACCCCTCCACTTT

clone_size: -
v_call: TRBV19
j_call: TRBJ1-5
d_call: TRBD1
cdr3_aa: CASTRGFLGQGSNQPQHF
cdr3_nt: TGTGCCAGTACCCGGGGGTTTTTGGGACAGGGAAGCAATCAGCCCCAGCATTTT

clone_size: -
v_call: TRBV7-9
j_call: TRBJ1-2
d_call: TRBD1
cdr3_aa: CASSPGGVHGYTF
cdr3_nt: TGTGCCAGCAGCCCAGGGGGGGTTCATGGCTACACCTTC

clone_size: -
v_call: TRBV5-1
j_call: TRBJ2-7
d_call: -
cdr3_aa: CASSFKSAGEQYF
cdr3_nt: TGCGCCAGCAGCTTTAAATCGGCTGGCGAGCAGTACTTC

clone_size: -
v_call: TRBV28
j_call: TRBJ1-4
d_call: TRBD1
cdr3_aa: CASSLYRGNDKLFF
cdr3_nt: TGTGCCAGCAGTTTATACAGGGGAAATGATAAACTGTTTTTT

clone_size: -
v_call: TRBV5-4
j_call: TRBJ2-4
d_call: TRBD2
cdr3_aa: CASSLVFAVSSGGRDIQYF
cdr3_nt: TGTGCCAGCAGCTTGGTCTTTGCGGTGTCTAGCGGGGGGAGAGACATTCAGTACTTC

clone_size: -
v_call: TRBV27
j_call: TRBJ2-3
d_call: TRBD2
cdr3_aa: CASRLSPSGSGTQYF
cdr3_nt: TGTGCCAGCAGATTATCTCCCAGCGGGAGTGGTACGCAGTATTTT

clone_size: few
v_call: TRBV3-1
j_call: TRBJ2-3
d_call: TRBD2
cdr3_aa: CASSQHLAVGDTQYF
cdr3_nt: TGTGCCAGCAGCCAACACCTAGCGGTAGGAGATACGCAGTATTTT

clone_size: many
v_call: TRBV2
j_call: TRBJ1-1
d_call: -
cdr3_aa: CASRDSQNMNTEAFF
cdr3_nt: TGTGCCAGCAGGGACAGTCAGAACATGAACACTGAAGCTTTCTTT